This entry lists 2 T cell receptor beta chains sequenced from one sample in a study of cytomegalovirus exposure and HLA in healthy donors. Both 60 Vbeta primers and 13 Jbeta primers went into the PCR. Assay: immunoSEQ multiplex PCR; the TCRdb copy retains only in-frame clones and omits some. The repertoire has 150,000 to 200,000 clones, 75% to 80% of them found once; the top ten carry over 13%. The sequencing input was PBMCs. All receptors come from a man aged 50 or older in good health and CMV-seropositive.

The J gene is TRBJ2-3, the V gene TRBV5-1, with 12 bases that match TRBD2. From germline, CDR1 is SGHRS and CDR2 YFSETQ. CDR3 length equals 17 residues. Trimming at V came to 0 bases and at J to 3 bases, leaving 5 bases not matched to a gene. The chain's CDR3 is CASSLAPSGGATDTQYF. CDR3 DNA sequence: TGCGCCAGCAGCTTGGCCCCTAGCGGGGGGGCAACAGATACGCAGTATTTT.

The CDR3, as DNA: TGTGCCAGCAGTTACTTGGTGGGCTGGGACACTGAAGCTTTCTTT. The encoded protein is CASSYLVGWDTEAFF. This chain joins TRBV6-5 and TRBJ1-1; no definite D call. V lost 1 base and J 3 bases, leaving 12 bases between the germline ends. The length of the CDR3 is 15 residues. The germline V gene has CDR1 MNHEY and CDR2 SVGAGI.